This T cell receptor (beta chain) was found in a study of beta chain features in type 1 diabetes. Across the study: Sorted cell examination encompassed 100,000,000 or so cells across all samples. Regarding the study as a whole: The study found that naive, central memory and Treg TCRB repertoires appeared more similar in patients than in healthy donors. Patients and controls would share equally any PCR tilt toward shorter templates.

To note about this clone: Antigen: not known.

As every portion of the isolated RNA was reverse transcribed, the sequencing read expressed TCRB transcripts. Here immunoSEQ multiplex PCR was the method, and the copy in TCRdb shows in-frame clones only, minus some. This table holds around 160,000 clones, under 60% found once. Germline trimming cut 5 bases from V and 6 bases from J; bases unmatched to any gene: 8. CDR1 and CDR2 from the germline V gene are MDHEN and SYDVKM. The CDR3 runs to 14 residues. V gene TRBV28 combines with J gene TRBJ1-2; TRBD1 matches at 8 bases. The sequenced material came from Tregs from blood. The TCR sequence derives from a man aged 18 to 30 in good health. The CDR3 is CASSLRGRLDGYTF. As DNA, the CDR3 is TGTGCCAGCAGTCTCAGGGGGCGCTTAGATGGCTACACCTTC.